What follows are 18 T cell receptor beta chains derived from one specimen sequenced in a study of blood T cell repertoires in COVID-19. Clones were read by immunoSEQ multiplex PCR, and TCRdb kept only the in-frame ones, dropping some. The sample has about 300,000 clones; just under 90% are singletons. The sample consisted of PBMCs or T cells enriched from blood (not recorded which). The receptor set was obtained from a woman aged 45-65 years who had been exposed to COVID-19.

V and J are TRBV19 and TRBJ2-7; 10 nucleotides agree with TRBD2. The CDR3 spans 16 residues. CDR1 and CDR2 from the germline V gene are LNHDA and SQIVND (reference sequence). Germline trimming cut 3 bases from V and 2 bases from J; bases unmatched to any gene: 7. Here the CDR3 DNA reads TGTGCCAGTAGTATTCAGCTAGCGGGGGATCCCTACGAGCAGTACTTC. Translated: CASSIQLAGDPYEQYF.

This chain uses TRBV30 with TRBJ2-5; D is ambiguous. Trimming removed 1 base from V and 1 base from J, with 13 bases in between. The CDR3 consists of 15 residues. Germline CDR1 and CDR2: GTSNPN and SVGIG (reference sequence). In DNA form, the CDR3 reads TGTGCCTGGAGTGCGGGTCTGCAACGCCAAGAGACCCAGTACTTC. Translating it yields CAWSAGLQRQETQYF.

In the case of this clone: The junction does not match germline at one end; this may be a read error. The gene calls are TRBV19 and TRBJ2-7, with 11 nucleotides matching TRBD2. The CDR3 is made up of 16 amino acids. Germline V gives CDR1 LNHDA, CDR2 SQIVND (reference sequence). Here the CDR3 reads CASSIIAGGFAYEQYF. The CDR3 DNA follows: TGTGCCAGCAGTATAATAGCGGGGGGGTTCGCGTACGAGCAGTACTTC.

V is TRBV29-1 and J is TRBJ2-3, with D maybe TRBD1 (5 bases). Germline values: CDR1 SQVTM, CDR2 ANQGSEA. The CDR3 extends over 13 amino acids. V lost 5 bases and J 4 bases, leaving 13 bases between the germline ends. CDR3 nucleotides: TGCAGCGTTTGGTCCAGGGCTTCAGATACGCAGTATTTT. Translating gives CSVWSRASDTQYF.

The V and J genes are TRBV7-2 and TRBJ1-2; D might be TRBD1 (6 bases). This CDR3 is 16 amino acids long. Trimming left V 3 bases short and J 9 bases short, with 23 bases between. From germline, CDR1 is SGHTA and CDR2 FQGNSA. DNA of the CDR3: TGTGCCAGCAGCTTGGGACAAGGCAGGCCTCCTACTAGCTACACCTTC. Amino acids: CASSLGQGRPPTSYTF.

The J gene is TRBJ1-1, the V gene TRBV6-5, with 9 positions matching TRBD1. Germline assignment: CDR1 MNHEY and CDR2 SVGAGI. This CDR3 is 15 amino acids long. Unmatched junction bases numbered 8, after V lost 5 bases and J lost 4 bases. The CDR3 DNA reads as TGTGCCAGCAGTAACCACCGGGACAGGGTCACTGAAGCTTTCTTT. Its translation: CASSNHRDRVTEAFF.

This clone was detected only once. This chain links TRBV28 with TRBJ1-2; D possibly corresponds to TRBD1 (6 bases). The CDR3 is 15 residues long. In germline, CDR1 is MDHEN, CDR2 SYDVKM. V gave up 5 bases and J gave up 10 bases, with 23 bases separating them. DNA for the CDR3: TGTGCCAGCAGTACGGGGGGGGCCGGCACACTAAACTACACCTTC. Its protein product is CASSTGGAGTLNYTF.

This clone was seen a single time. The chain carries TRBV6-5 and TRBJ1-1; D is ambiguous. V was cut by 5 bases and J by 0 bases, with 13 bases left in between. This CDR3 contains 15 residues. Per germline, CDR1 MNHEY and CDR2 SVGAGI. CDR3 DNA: TGTGCCAGCAGTACAAAACCTAGTATGAACACTGAAGCTTTCTTT. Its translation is CASSTKPSMNTEAFF.

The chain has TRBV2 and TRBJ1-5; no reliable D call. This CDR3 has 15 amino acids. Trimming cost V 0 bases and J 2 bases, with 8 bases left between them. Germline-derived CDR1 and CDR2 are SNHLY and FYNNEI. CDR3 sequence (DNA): TGTGCCAGCAGTGAAGCTCTTTATGGCAATCAGCCCCAGCATTTT. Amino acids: CASSEALYGNQPQHF.

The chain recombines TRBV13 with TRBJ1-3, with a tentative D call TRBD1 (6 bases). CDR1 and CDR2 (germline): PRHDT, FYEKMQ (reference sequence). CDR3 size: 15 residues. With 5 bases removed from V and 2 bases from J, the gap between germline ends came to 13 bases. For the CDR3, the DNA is TGTGCCAGCAGCACCACCTGGGGGCCTGGAAACACCATATATTTT. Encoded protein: CASSTTWGPGNTIYF.

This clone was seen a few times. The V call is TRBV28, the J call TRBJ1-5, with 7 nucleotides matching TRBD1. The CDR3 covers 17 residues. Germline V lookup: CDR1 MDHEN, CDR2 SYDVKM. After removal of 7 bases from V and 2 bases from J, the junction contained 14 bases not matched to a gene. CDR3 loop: CASNRRTGLNGNQPQHF. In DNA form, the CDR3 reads TGTGCCAGCAACCGTCGGACAGGTTTGAACGGCAATCAGCCCCAGCATTTT.

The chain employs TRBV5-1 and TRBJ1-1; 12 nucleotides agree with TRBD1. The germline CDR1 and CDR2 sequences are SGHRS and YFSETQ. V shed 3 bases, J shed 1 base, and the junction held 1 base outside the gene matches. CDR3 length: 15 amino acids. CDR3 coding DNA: TGCGCCAGCAGCTCGGGACAGGGGGCGAACACTGAAGCTTTCTTT. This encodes CASSSGQGANTEAFF.

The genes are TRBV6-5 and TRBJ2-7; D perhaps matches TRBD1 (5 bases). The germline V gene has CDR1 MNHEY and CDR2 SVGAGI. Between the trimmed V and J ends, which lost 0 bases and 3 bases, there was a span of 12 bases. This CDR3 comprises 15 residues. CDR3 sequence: CASSYSSGFGYEQYF. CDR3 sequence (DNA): TGTGCCAGCAGTTACTCGTCAGGGTTCGGCTACGAGCAGTACTTC.

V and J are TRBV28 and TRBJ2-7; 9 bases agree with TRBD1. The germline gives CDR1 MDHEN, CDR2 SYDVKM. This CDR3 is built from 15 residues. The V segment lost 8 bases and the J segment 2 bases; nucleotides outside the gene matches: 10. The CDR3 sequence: CASSLIRDRAYEQYF. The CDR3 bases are TGTGCCAGCTCCTTGATCCGGGACAGGGCCTACGAGCAGTACTTC. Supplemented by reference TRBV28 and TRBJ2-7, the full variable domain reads DVKVTQSSRYLVKRTGEKVFLECVQDMDHENMFWYRQDPGLGLRLIYFSYDVKMKEKGDIPEGYSVSREKKERFSLILESASTNQTSMYLCASSLIRDRAYEQYFGPGTRLTVT.

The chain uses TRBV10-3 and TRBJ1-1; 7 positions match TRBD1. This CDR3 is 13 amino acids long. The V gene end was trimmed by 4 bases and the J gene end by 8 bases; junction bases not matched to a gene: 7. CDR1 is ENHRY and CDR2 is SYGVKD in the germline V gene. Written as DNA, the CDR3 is TGTGCCATCAGTGGGGGACAGTCCCCGGAAGCTTTCTTT. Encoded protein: CAISGGQSPEAFF.

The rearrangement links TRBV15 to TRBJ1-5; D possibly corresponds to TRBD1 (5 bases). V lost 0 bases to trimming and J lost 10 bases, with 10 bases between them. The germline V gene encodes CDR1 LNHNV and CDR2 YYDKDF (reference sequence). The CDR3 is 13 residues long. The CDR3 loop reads CATSRDRGGPQHF. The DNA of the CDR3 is TGTGCCACCAGCAGAGATCGGGGGGGTCCCCAGCATTTT.

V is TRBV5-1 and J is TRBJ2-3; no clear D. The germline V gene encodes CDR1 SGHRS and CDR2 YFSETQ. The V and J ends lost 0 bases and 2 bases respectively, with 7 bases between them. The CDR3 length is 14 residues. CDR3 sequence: CASSLDRDTDTQYF. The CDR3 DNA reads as TGCGCCAGCAGCTTGGATAGAGACACAGATACGCAGTATTTT. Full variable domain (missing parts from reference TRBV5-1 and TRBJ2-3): KAGVTQTPRYLIKTRGQQVTLSCSPISGHRSVSWYQQTPGQGLQFLFEYFSETQRNKGNFPGRFSGRQFSNSRSEMNVSTLELGDSALYLCASSLDRDTDTQYFGPGTRLTVL.

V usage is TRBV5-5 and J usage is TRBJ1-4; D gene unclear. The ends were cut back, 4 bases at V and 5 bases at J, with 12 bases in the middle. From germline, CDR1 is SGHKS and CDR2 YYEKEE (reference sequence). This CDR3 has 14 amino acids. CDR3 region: CASSTDSPNEKLFF. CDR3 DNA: TGTGCCAGCAGCACAGATTCTCCCAATGAAAAACTGTTTTTT.